This T cell receptor beta chain came from a study of blood T cell repertoires in COVID-19. In the study overall: COVID-19 samples, acute and convalescent, were from the United States, Italy and Spain.

The table lists this clone with a count of one. Germline CDR1 reads MNHEY; CDR2 reads SMNVEV (reference sequence). The V end was cut by 6 bases, the J end by 4 bases, with 12 bases between. CDR3 size: 13 residues. TCRdb keeps only in-frame clones here, not all; method: immunoSEQ multiplex PCR. Seen here are a few hundred thousand clones, about nine tenths observed once, and the top ten hold about 3%. The sequence was obtained from a young woman with active or convalescent COVID-19. This sequence joins TRBV27 and TRBJ1-2; D remains unclear. The sequenced material came from peripheral blood. This CDR3 is CASRNTGSYGYTF. Here the CDR3 DNA reads TGTGCCAGCAGAAACACCGGGTCCTATGGCTACACCTTC.